The 19 T cell receptor beta chains reported below all come from one sample, sequenced in a study of T cell responses to AZD1222 COVID-19 vaccine. The data were produced by immunoSEQ multiplex PCR, yet TCRdb's version contains in-frame clones alone and is incomplete. Of about 120,000 clones in the sample, about 90% are singletons; the top ten hold around 14%. The sequencing used peripheral blood, collected on day 0 of AZD1222 vaccination. Receptor source: an adult in good health.

The rearrangement joins TRBV28 to TRBJ2-7; D might be TRBD1 (6 bases). The CDR3 is made up of 16 amino acids. The V gene lost 5 bases and the J gene lost 4 bases, with 21 bases spanning the gap. The germline V gene has CDR1 MDHEN and CDR2 SYDVKM. The DNA for the CDR3 is TGTGCCAGCAGTCACCCCCGAGGACAGAACGGTTACGAGCAGTACTTC. Amino acid sequence: CASSHPRGQNGYEQYF.

The chain has TRBV5-1 and TRBJ1-5; 12 nucleotides line up with TRBD1. This CDR3 comprises 15 residues. Germline values: CDR1 SGHRS, CDR2 YFSETQ. V lost 4 bases to trimming and J lost 6 bases; unmatched junction nucleotides: 5. This chain's CDR3 is CASSPLGQGAQPQHF. CDR3 DNA sequence: TGCGCCAGCAGCCCCCTGGGACAGGGGGCTCAGCCCCAGCATTTT.

V gene TRBV5-1 combines with J gene TRBJ2-5, with D possibly being TRBD1 or TRBD2 (5 bases each). CDR1 is SGHRS, CDR2 YFSETQ, per germline. CDR3 length: 16 residues. Trimming removed 1 base from V and 5 bases from J, with 18 bases in between. CDR3 amino acids: CASSLRPYSGTETQYF. The CDR3 DNA follows: TGCGCCAGCAGCTTGCGGCCTTATTCAGGGACGGAGACCCAGTACTTC.

The V gene is TRBV29-1, the J gene TRBJ2-6, with D unresolved. The CDR3 consists of 18 residues. The germline V gene encodes CDR1 SQVTM and CDR2 ANQGSEA. Trimming left V 2 bases short and J 0 bases short, with 17 bases between. Here the CDR3 DNA reads TGCAGCGTTGAAACCCTGCCCGATGAGTACTCTGGGGCCAACGTCCTGACTTTC. It encodes CSVETLPDEYSGANVLTF.

J is TRBJ2-2 and V is TRBV9, with D perhaps TRBD1 or TRBD2 (5 bases each). CDR3 length: 16 residues. Trimming pared 4 bases from V and 5 bases from J, leaving 18 bases between. Looked up from germline, CDR1 is SGDLS and CDR2 is YYNGEE. The CDR3 coding sequence is TGTGCCAGCAGCCCTGGTGGGGGAGTAAAAACCGGGGAGCTGTTTTTT. Translated, it gives CASSPGGGVKTGELFF.

Only a few counts were recorded for this clone. The J gene is TRBJ1-6, the V gene TRBV5-1; D is perhaps TRBD1 (5 bases). The CDR3 runs to 15 residues. Per the germline V gene, CDR1 is SGHRS and CDR2 is YFSETQ. V was trimmed by 4 bases and J by 8 bases, leaving 16 bases between them. The CDR3, as DNA: TGCGCCAGCAGCCCGCGGGAGGGAGGGGATTCACCCCTCCACTTT. It yields the protein CASSPREGGDSPLHF.

The chain couples TRBV6-1 to TRBJ1-1, with 7 bases lining up with TRBD1. Losses at the gene ends were 3 bases for V and 0 bases for J; bases not matched to a gene: 4. Per germline, CDR1 MNHNS and CDR2 SASEGT. CDR3 length: 15 residues. The CDR3 loop is CASSERGQLNTEAFF. CDR3 sequence (DNA): TGTGCCAGCAGTGAGAGGGGACAGTTGAACACTGAAGCTTTCTTT.

J is TRBJ2-3 and V is TRBV7-2; 15 bases are shared with TRBD2. Per the germline V gene, CDR1 is SGHTA and CDR2 is FQGNSA. J was trimmed by 5 bases and V by 4 bases; bases with no gene match: 10. The CDR3 spans 18 residues. In DNA, the CDR3 is TGTGCCAGCAGCTACGGGACTAGCGGGAGGAGGTTGAAAGATACGCAGTATTTT. The encoded protein is CASSYGTSGRRLKDTQYF.

The rearrangement joins TRBV4-3 to TRBJ2-1, with TRBD2 matching 8 bases. Germline CDR1 LGHNA, CDR2 YSLEER. The CDR3 consists of 14 residues. The V segment lost 6 bases and the J segment 9 bases; nucleotides outside the gene matches: 10. CDR3 protein: CASSLGLASREQFF. The CDR3 nucleotides read TGCGCCAGCAGTCTCGGACTAGCCTCTCGTGAGCAGTTCTTC.

The chain combines TRBV4-1 with TRBJ1-1, with 7 bases identical to TRBD1. V gave up 0 bases and J gave up 10 bases; unmatched junction bases: 20. The CDR3 runs to 18 residues. CDR1 is MGHRA, CDR2 YSYEKL, per germline. CDR3 sequence: CASSQDPPGTALDPVAFF. CDR3 coding DNA: TGCGCCAGCAGCCAAGATCCGCCTGGGACAGCGCTTGATCCGGTAGCTTTCTTT.

CDR3 sequence reads: CASTLAGGLEQYF. CDR3 sequence (DNA): TGTGCCAGCACCCTAGCGGGTGGGCTCGAGCAGTACTTC. V is TRBV6-5 and J is TRBJ2-7; 8 bases align to TRBD2. The CDR3 spans 13 residues. Germline V lookup: CDR1 MNHEY, CDR2 SVGAGI. V lost 7 bases, J lost 6 bases, and 8 bases stayed unmatched.

The CDR3 coding sequence is TGTGCCAGTAGTATAGATGGGACAGGGTTTTCCTACAATGAGCAGTTCTTC. Its translation: CASSIDGTGFSYNEQFF. The chain is built from TRBV19 and TRBJ2-1; 9 bases agree with TRBD1. Germline assignment: CDR1 LNHDA and CDR2 SQIVND (reference sequence). The CDR3 covers 17 residues. V was clipped by 0 bases and J by 1 base; unmatched bases: 4.

This clone was recorded only once. The chain employs TRBV7-2 and TRBJ1-1; no firm D call. Germline CDR1 is SGHTA and CDR2 is FQGNSA. V lost 6 bases and J 6 bases, leaving 17 bases between the germline ends. The CDR3 covers 14 residues. Written as DNA, the CDR3 is TGTGCCAGCAGTTTAATGCCGCTTTCAGCTGAAGCTTTCTTT. Protein product: CASSLMPLSAEAFF.

The chain couples TRBV9 to TRBJ2-1, with 11 bases fitting TRBD2. Germline-derived CDR1 and CDR2 are SGDLS and YYNGEE. The CDR3 runs to 16 residues. With 3 bases clipped from V and 4 bases from J, the junction kept 6 bases outside the gene matches. Written as DNA, the CDR3 is TGTGCCAGCAGCGGCAGACTAGCGGGATTATACAATGAGCAGTTCTTC. This translates into CASSGRLAGLYNEQFF.

Only one count was recorded for this clone. The chain is built from TRBV6-2 or TRBV6-3 and TRBJ2-1; D is perhaps TRBD2 (5 bases). Trimming took off 2 bases at V and 7 bases at J, with 15 bases between the two ends. CDR1 MNHEY and CDR2 SVGEGT come from the germline V gene. The CDR3 spans 15 residues. CDR3 sequence: CASSYGLIKLNEQFF. The CDR3 DNA reads as TGTGCCAGCAGTTACGGACTCATTAAACTGAATGAGCAGTTCTTC.

The chain has TRBV29-1 and TRBJ1-1; 8 bases line up with TRBD1. CDR1 and CDR2 (germline): SQVTM, ANQGSEA. With V trimmed by 6 bases and J by 0 bases, 6 bases remained unmatched. This CDR3 has 14 amino acids. The CDR3 bases are TGCAGCGTGTCGGGGGGACAGGTGAACACTGAAGCTTTCTTT. Translation: CSVSGGQVNTEAFF.

The chain carries TRBV7-2 and TRBJ1-3; D call uncertain. Trimming removed 4 bases from V and 4 bases from J, with 8 bases in between. From germline, CDR1 is SGHTA and CDR2 FQGNSA. The CDR3 loop spans 13 amino acids. The CDR3, as DNA: TGTGCCAGCAGCTCCAAAGCAGGAAACACCATATATTTT. Amino acids: CASSSKAGNTIYF.

CDR3 loop: CASSKQGLNTEAFF. The CDR3 region has the DNA TGTGCCAGCAGTAAACAGGGACTGAACACTGAAGCTTTCTTT. The genes are TRBV6-2 or TRBV6-3 and TRBJ1-1; TRBD1 might be the D (6 bases). Trimming took off 5 bases at V and 0 bases at J, with 10 bases between the two ends. This CDR3 comprises 14 residues. CDR1 is MNHEY, CDR2 SVGEGT, per germline.

As concerns this clone: In the same sample, other DNA sequences code for this CDR3. This rearrangement joins TRBV27 to TRBJ1-5, with a possible D match to TRBD1 (6 bases). The CDR3 consists of 14 residues. Germline assignment: CDR1 MNHEY and CDR2 SMNVEV (reference sequence). With 5 bases removed from V and 0 bases from J, the gap between germline ends came to 8 bases. CDR3 sequence (DNA): TGTGCCAGCAGTGCACAGGGTAGCAATCAGCCCCAGCATTTT. Protein sequence: CASSAQGSNQPQHF.